Listed here are 16 T cell receptor beta chains from one sample, sequenced in a study of blood T cells in healthy people across ages. Combining a sample-barcoded 5' primer with a J-beta primer mix, a second PCR ran for 7 to 11 cycles. Each CDR3 protein is one row after TCRdb ran MiXCR on the 5' RACE reads. The sample shows around 1.7 million distinct CDR3 sequences, 28% of them seen only once. The sequencing sample was made of blood. These receptors originate from a woman aged 25 to 39 in good health.

This clonotype has at least ten counts. The chain couples TRBV5-5 to TRBJ2-7; D gene unclear. This CDR3 is 12 amino acids long. V was shortened by 6 bases and J by 4 bases, with 11 bases between the two germline ends. Germline V gives CDR1 SGHKS, CDR2 YYEKEE (reference sequence). The CDR3 here is CASTSLGYEQYF. DNA for the CDR3: TGTGCCAGCACCTCGCTAGGTTACGAGCAGTACTTC.

V gene TRBV7-2 combines with J gene TRBJ2-1; 10 bases fit TRBD2. CDR1 and CDR2 (germline): SGHTA, FQGNSA. V gave up 5 bases and J gave up 7 bases; unmatched junction bases: 8. The CDR3 runs to 15 residues. CDR3 nucleotides: TGTGCCAGCAGCCAAAACCCAGCGGGAGGGAATGAGCAGTTCTTC. It codes for CASSQNPAGGNEQFF.

A remark on this clonotype: This clone may be a read error of a much larger clone one base away. The rearrangement uses TRBV4-3 and TRBJ2-7; D is possibly TRBD1 (6 bases). Germline V CDR1 and CDR2: LGHNA, YSLEER. The CDR3 sequence is 15 residues long. CDR3 sequence: CASGQEYPGQANQYF. CDR3 nucleotides: TGCGCCAGCGGCCAAGAGTACCCGGGACAAGCGAACCAGTACTTC.

The chain uses TRBV20-1 and TRBJ2-5; D remains ambiguous. The ends were cut back, 0 bases at V and 1 base at J, with 9 bases in the middle. CDR3 length: 14 amino acids. The germline V gene encodes CDR1 DFQATT and CDR2 SNEGSKA (reference sequence). The CDR3 DNA reads TGCAGTGCTAGAGAAGCCAAATCCCAAGAGACCCAGTACTTC. Protein sequence: CSAREAKSQETQYF.

This clonotype has only a few counts. This chain uses TRBV20-1 with TRBJ2-2, with a weak D call TRBD1 (5 bases). The CDR3 is 13 amino acids. Trimming shortened V by 8 bases and J by 3 bases, and 13 bases separated the two germline ends. The V gene's germline CDR1 is DFQATT and CDR2 SNEGSKA (reference sequence). This chain's CDR3 is CSSVDTHTGELFF. CDR3 DNA: TGCAGTTCCGTGGACACCCACACCGGGGAGCTGTTTTTT.

The rearrangement uses TRBV10-1 and TRBJ2-2; no definite D call. Trimming stripped 2 bases from V and 7 bases from J, with 11 bases between. Germline V gene lookup returns CDR1 WNHNN and CDR2 SYGVQD (reference sequence). This CDR3 comprises 14 residues. The CDR3 protein is CASSEAAAYGELFF. Written as DNA, the CDR3 is TGCGCCAGCAGTGAGGCGGCGGCGTACGGGGAGCTGTTTTTT.

V gene TRBV6-1 combines with J gene TRBJ1-5, with D possibly matching TRBD1 (6 bases). Trimming stripped 2 bases from V and 3 bases from J, with 11 bases between. The CDR3 length is 15 residues. CDR1 and CDR2 (germline): MNHNS, SASEGT. For the CDR3, the DNA is TGTGCCAGCAGTGAATATCGGGGGGCCAATCAGCCCCAGCATTTT. It yields the protein CASSEYRGANQPQHF.

V and J are TRBV19 and TRBJ2-7, with D perhaps TRBD1 (6 bases). Trimming took off 3 bases at V and 5 bases at J, with 11 bases between the two ends. CDR3 length: 13 amino acids. Germline CDR1 reads LNHDA; CDR2 reads SQIVND (reference sequence). Here the CDR3 DNA reads TGTGCCAGTAGTATGAGGCCAGGGGACGAGCAGTACTTC. Protein product: CASSMRPGDEQYF.

The chain is built from TRBV12-3 or TRBV12-4 and TRBJ1-1, with D maybe TRBD1 (5 bases). Deletions cut 8 bases from V and 1 base from J, with 14 bases between. This CDR3 is 14 amino acids long. The CDR3 protein is CASGPGHQNTEAFF. The CDR3 nucleotides read TGTGCCAGCGGCCCAGGGCACCAGAACACTGAAGCTTTCTTT.

The sample holds one count of this clonotype. The conserved phenylalanine or tryptophan is not found at the CDR3 terminus, so this likely reflects a read error. V gene TRBV5-1 combines with J gene TRBJ1-2; maybe TRBD1 (5 bases). The germline V gene has CDR1 SGHRS and CDR2 YFSETQ. V was pared by 0 bases and J by 8 bases, with 8 bases between. The CDR3 sequence is 12 residues long. The CDR3 reads CASSLEGHGYTC. CDR3 bases: TGCGCCAGCAGCTTGGAAGGACACGGCTACACCTGC.

The V gene is TRBV5-6, the J gene TRBJ1-2; maybe TRBD1 (5 bases). This CDR3 has 14 residues. Trimming took 4 bases from V and 1 from J, leaving 11 bases between them. Germline CDR1 SGHDT, CDR2 YYEEEE. The CDR3 here is CASSPGTYNYGYTF. CDR3 sequence (DNA): TGTGCCAGCAGCCCCGGGACCTATAACTATGGCTACACCTTC.

In this sample, this clonotype turned up a few times. V is TRBV5-6 and J is TRBJ2-5; 8 positions match TRBD2. This CDR3 spans 16 amino acids. Trimming cost V 0 bases and J 2 bases; bases outside gene matches: 6. Germline assignment: CDR1 SGHDT and CDR2 YYEEEE. CDR3 coding DNA: TGTGCCAGCAGCTTGGTGGGGCGGGGGGATCAAGAGACCCAGTACTTC. Its protein is CASSLVGRGDQETQYF.

As concerns this clonotype: This may come from a read error, since a much larger clone is one base off. The chain has TRBV7-9 and TRBJ2-1, with D tentatively TRBD2 (5 bases). V gave up 4 bases and J gave up 7 bases, with 11 bases separating them. Germline V CDR1 and CDR2: SEHNR, FQNEAQ (reference sequence). The CDR3 totals 13 residues. Here the CDR3 reads CASSSHGVNEQFF. DNA of the CDR3: TGTGCCAGCAGCTCCCACGGGGTAAATGAGCAGTTCTTC.

This clonotype was seen a few times. The chain couples TRBV4-3 to TRBJ2-7; TRBD1 might be the D (5 bases). The germline V and J ends were trimmed by 1 base and 4 bases, with 14 bases remaining between them. CDR1 is LGHNA, CDR2 YSLEER, per germline. This CDR3 comprises 15 residues. The CDR3 sequence: CASSQALGLGYEQYF. CDR3 coding DNA: TGCGCCAGCAGCCAAGCGTTGGGGCTGGGGTACGAGCAGTACTTC.

This clonotype was seen ten or more times. The chain links TRBV10-2 to TRBJ1-5, with D unclear. Germline V gene data show CDR1 as WSHSY and CDR2 as SAAADI. The V end lost 6 bases, the J end lost 0 bases, and 6 bases lay between the germline ends. CDR3 length: 13 residues. CDR3 residues: CASSTYSNQPQHF. CDR3 in DNA: TGCGCCAGCAGCACCTATAGCAATCAGCCCCAGCATTTT.

This clonotype was counted at least ten times. V usage is TRBV5-1 and J usage is TRBJ2-5; 12 bases are a match to TRBD2. Germline loops: CDR1 SGHRS, CDR2 YFSETQ. This CDR3 is 16 amino acids long. V shed 4 bases and J 5 bases; nucleotides not matched to a gene: 9. CDR3 nucleotide sequence: TGCGCCAGCAGCGGACTAGCGGGAAGCTACAGGGAGACCCAGTACTTC. Translating it yields CASSGLAGSYRETQYF. The entire variable domain, with the rest obtained from reference TRBV5-1 and TRBJ2-5, is as follows: KAGVTQTPRYLIKTRGQQVTLSCSPISGHRSVSWYQQTPGQGLQFLFEYFSETQRNKGNFPGRFSGRQFSNSRSEMNVSTLELGDSALYLCASSGLAGSYRETQYFGPGTRLLVL.